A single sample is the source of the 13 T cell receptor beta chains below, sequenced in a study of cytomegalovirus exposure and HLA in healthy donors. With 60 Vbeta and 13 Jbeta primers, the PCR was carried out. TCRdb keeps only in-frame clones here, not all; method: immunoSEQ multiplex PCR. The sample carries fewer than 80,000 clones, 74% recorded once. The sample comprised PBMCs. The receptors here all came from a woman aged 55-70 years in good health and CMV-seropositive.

CDR3 sequence: CASSPGQGLFNEQFF. In nucleotides, the CDR3 is TGCGCCAGCAGCCCGGGACAGGGGCTTTTCAATGAGCAGTTCTTC. The rearrangement links TRBV5-1 to TRBJ2-1; 10 nucleotides agree with TRBD1. From germline, CDR1 is SGHRS and CDR2 YFSETQ. V lost 4 bases, J lost 6 bases, and 7 bases stayed unmatched. The CDR3 extends over 15 amino acids.

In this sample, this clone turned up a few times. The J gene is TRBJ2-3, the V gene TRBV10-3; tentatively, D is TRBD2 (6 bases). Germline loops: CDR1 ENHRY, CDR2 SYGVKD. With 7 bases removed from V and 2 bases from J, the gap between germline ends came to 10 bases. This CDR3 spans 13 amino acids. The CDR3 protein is CAIKAGNTDTQYF. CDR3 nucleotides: TGTGCCATCAAGGCGGGAAACACAGATACGCAGTATTTT.

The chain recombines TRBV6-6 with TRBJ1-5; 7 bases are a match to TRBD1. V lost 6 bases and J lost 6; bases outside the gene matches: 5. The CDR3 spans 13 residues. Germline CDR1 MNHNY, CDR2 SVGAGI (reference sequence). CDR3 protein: CASSRQGGQPQHF. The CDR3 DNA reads TGTGCCAGCAGCCGACAGGGAGGTCAGCCCCAGCATTTT.

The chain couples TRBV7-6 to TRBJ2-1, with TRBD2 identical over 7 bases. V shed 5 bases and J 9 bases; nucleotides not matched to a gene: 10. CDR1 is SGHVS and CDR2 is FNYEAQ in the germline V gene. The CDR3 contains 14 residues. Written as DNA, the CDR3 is TGTGCCAGCAGCCGACTAGCCTTTCTGGGTGAGCAGTTCTTC. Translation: CASSRLAFLGEQFF.

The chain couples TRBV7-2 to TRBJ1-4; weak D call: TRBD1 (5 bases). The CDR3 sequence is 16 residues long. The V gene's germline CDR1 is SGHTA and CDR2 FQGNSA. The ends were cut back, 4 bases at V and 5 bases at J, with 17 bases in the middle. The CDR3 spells CASSSRDRTLNEKLFF. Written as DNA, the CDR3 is TGTGCCAGCAGCTCTAGAGACAGAACACTCAATGAAAAACTGTTTTTT. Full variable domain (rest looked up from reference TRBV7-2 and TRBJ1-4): GAGVSQSPSNKVTEKGKDVELRCDPISGHTALYWYRQSLGQGLEFLIYFQGNSAPDKSGLPSDRFSAERTGGSVSTLTIQRTQQEDSAVYLCASSSRDRTLNEKLFFGSGTQLSVL.

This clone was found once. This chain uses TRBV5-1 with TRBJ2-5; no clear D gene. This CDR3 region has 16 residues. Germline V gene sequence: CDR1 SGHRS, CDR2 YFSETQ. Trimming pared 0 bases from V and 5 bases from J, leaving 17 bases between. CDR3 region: CASSLGGVEIFETQYF. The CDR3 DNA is TGCGCCAGCAGCTTGGGTGGCGTGGAGATTTTTGAGACCCAGTACTTC.

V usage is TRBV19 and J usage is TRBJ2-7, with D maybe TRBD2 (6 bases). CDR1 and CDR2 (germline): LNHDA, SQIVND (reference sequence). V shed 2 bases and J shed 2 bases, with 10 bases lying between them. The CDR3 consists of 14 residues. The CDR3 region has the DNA TGTGCCAGTAGTATACTGGGGAGGCCCTACGAGCAGTACTTC. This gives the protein CASSILGRPYEQYF.

CDR3 nucleotide sequence: TGTGCCAGCAGCCAAGATTGGGGACAGGGAGGAAACACCATATATTTT. Translated: CASSQDWGQGGNTIYF. The rearrangement joins TRBV4-2 to TRBJ1-3; TRBD1 agrees at 9 bases. CDR1 and CDR2 (germline): LGHNA, YNFKEQ. The length of the CDR3 is 16 residues. V shed 0 bases and J 4 bases; nucleotides not matched to a gene: 4.

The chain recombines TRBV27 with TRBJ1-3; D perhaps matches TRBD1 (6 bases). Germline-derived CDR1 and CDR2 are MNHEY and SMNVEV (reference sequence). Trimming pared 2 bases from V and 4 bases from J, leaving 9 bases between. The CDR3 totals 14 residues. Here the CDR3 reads CASSLRGWGNTIYF. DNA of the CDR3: TGTGCCAGCAGTTTAAGGGGGTGGGGAAACACCATATATTTT.

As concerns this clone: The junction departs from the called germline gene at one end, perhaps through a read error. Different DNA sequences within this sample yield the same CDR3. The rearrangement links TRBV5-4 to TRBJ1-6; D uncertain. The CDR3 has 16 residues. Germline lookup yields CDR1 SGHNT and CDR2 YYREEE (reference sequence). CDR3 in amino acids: CASSSDSSSYNSPLHF. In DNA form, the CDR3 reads TGTGCCAGCAGCTCGGACTCTAGCTCCTATAATTCCCCCCTCCACTTT.

The CDR3 sequence is CASSLGQGTQPQHF. The CDR3, as DNA: TGTGCCAGCAGCCTCGGACAGGGAACTCAGCCCCAGCATTTT. The genes are TRBV9 and TRBJ1-5; TRBD1 matches 8 bases. The CDR3 totals 14 residues. Germline trimming cut 4 bases from V and 6 bases from J; bases unmatched to any gene: 6. Germline V lookup: CDR1 SGDLS, CDR2 YYNGEE.

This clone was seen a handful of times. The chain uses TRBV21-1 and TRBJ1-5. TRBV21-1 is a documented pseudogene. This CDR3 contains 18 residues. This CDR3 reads CASSRGGGQVDSNQPQHF. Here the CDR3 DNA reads TGTGCCAGCAGCAGGGGGGGAGGCCAGGTCGATAGCAATCAGCCCCAGCATTTT.

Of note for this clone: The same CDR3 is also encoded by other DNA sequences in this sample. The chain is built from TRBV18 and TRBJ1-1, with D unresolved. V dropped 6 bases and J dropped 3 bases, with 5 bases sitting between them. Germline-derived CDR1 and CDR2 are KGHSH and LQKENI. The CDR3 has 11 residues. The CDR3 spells CASSPDTEAFF. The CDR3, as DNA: TGTGCCAGCTCCCCCGACACTGAAGCTTTCTTT.